These 21 T cell receptor beta chains were all obtained from the same sample, sequenced in a study of long-term antiretroviral therapy in people with HIV. The assay, immunoSEQ v3.0, was run at survey level. Some clones are missing from TCRdb's copy, which holds only in-frame ones; the method was immunoSEQ multiplex PCR. The sample has fewer than 15,000 clones, around 80% seen once. The input for sequencing was unsorted PBMCs, taken 3.4 years after starting antiretroviral therapy. These receptors were collected from a man aged 35-49 years with HIV.

This clone was seen a few times. The chain has TRBV5-1 and TRBJ1-5; D not resolved. Germline assignment: CDR1 SGHRS and CDR2 YFSETQ. This CDR3 has 14 amino acids. Trimming left V 2 bases short and J 4 bases short, with 10 bases between. CDR3 sequence (DNA): TGCGCCAGCAGCTTCGACGGACCGAATCAGCCCCAGCATTTT. Translation gives CASSFDGPNQPQHF.

The genes are TRBV9 and TRBJ2-7; TRBD2 matches 10 bases. V gave up 3 bases and J gave up 3 bases; unmatched junction bases: 9. The CDR3 has 16 residues. CDR1 SGDLS and CDR2 YYNGEE come from the germline V gene. The CDR3 reads CASSAGGLANIYEQYF. The CDR3 DNA reads as TGTGCCAGCAGCGCAGGGGGACTAGCGAACATCTACGAGCAGTACTTC.

This clone appeared a single time. The chain's CDR3 is CASSQDRAVLNQPQHF. In nucleotides, the CDR3 is TGCGCCAGCAGCCAAGATAGGGCAGTTCTTAATCAGCCCCAGCATTTT. This chain connects TRBV4-3 to TRBJ1-5, with D unclear. The germline gives CDR1 LGHNA, CDR2 YSLEER. The CDR3 totals 16 residues. V was pared by 0 bases and J by 4 bases, with 13 bases between.

The chain employs TRBV30 and TRBJ2-4; possibly TRBD2 for D (5 bases). The CDR3 consists of 11 residues. Trimming took 3 bases from V and 10 from J, leaving 10 bases between them. Germline V gene data show CDR1 as GTSNPN and CDR2 as SVGIG (reference sequence). CDR3 DNA sequence: TGTGCCTGGAGGTCAGCGGTAATTCAGTACTTC. Translated, it gives CAWRSAVIQYF. The whole variable domain, remainder taken from reference TRBV30 and TRBJ2-4, is SQTIHQWPATLVQPVGSPLSLECTVEGTSNPNLYWYRQAAGRGLQLLFYSVGIGQISSEVPQNLSASRPQDRQFILSSKKLLLSDSGFYLCAWRSAVIQYFGAGTRLSVL.

Regarding this clone: This sample includes further DNA sequences coding for the same CDR3. The chain carries TRBV27 and TRBJ2-3; unclear D gene. With 3 bases removed from V and 6 bases from J, the gap between germline ends came to 10 bases. The CDR3 length is 13 residues. Germline V CDR1 and CDR2: MNHEY, SMNVEV (reference sequence). CDR3 loop: CASSFTVADTQYF. The CDR3 DNA reads TGTGCCAGCAGTTTTACAGTTGCTGATACGCAGTATTTT.

V usage is TRBV14 and J usage is TRBJ2-7; 11 bases match TRBD1. The CDR3 is made up of 16 amino acids. Germline V lookup: CDR1 SGHDN, CDR2 FVKESK. Trimming took 1 base from V and 4 from J; bases not matched to a gene: 6. The CDR3 DNA sequence: TGTGCCAGCAGCCAAGTAAGGACAGGGGGCTGGTACGAGCAGTACTTC. Translating it yields CASSQVRTGGWYEQYF.

This sequence joins TRBV7-8 and TRBJ1-1, with a weak D call TRBD1 (6 bases). Germline CDR1 SGHVS, CDR2 FQNEAQ. The CDR3 loop spans 13 amino acids. Trimming took 5 bases from V and 3 from J, leaving 10 bases between them. CDR3 bases: TGTGCCAGCAGCGCCCAGGGGTACACTGAAGCTTTCTTT. It specifies CASSAQGYTEAFF.

The V gene is TRBV5-4, the J gene TRBJ1-2; 7 nucleotides agree with TRBD1. V trimming: 9 bases; J trimming: 7 bases; junction bases outside the gene matches: 12. This CDR3 region has 13 residues. CDR1 and CDR2 from the germline V gene are SGHNT and YYREEE (reference sequence). The CDR3 DNA sequence: TGTGCCACCGTCGTAGGGGGCTTCGCTGGCTACACCTTC. It codes for CATVVGGFAGYTF.

The chain joins TRBV28 to TRBJ2-3; no definite D call. V lost 2 bases and J lost 1, with 7 bases in between. Germline V CDR1 and CDR2: MDHEN, SYDVKM. The CDR3 has 14 residues. CDR3 in amino acids: CASSLEGGTDTQYF. In nucleotides, the CDR3 is TGTGCCAGCAGTTTAGAAGGTGGCACAGATACGCAGTATTTT.

The V gene is TRBV15, the J gene TRBJ2-5; 13 bases are shared with TRBD2. Germline V gives CDR1 LNHNV, CDR2 YYDKDF (reference sequence). V was pared by 1 base and J by 5 bases, with 4 bases of the junction left unmatched. This CDR3 comprises 16 residues. Written as DNA, the CDR3 is TGTGCCACCAGCAGAGGGACTAGCGGGAGAAGGGAGACCCAGTACTTC. Protein sequence: CATSRGTSGRRETQYF.

The CDR3 region is CASSQLAGVETQYF. CDR3 DNA sequence: TGCGCCAGCAGCCAATTAGCGGGAGTAGAGACCCAGTACTTC. This chain uses TRBV4-3 with TRBJ2-5, with 9 bases identical to TRBD2. V dropped 2 bases and J dropped 4; count of bases not matched to a gene: 2. Germline V gene sequence: CDR1 LGHNA, CDR2 YSLEER. The CDR3 is 14 residues long.

The J gene is TRBJ2-1, the V gene TRBV7-2; 11 nucleotides match TRBD2. With V trimmed by 4 bases and J by 3 bases, 8 bases remained unmatched. There are 17 residues in the CDR3. Germline lookup yields CDR1 SGHTA and CDR2 FQGNSA. The DNA for the CDR3 is TGTGCCAGCAGCTCTCCATCCGGACTAGCGGGCTACAATGAGCAGTTCTTC. It specifies CASSSPSGLAGYNEQFF.

The rearrangement joins TRBV28 to TRBJ2-7; D might be TRBD2 (6 bases). This CDR3 region has 15 residues. Germline V lookup: CDR1 MDHEN, CDR2 SYDVKM. The V and J ends lost 6 bases and 0 bases respectively, with 15 bases between them. CDR3 in DNA: TGTGCCAGCAGCCCGGCGGGACTGAGCTCCTACGAGCAGTACTTC. Translating it yields CASSPAGLSSYEQYF.

V and J are TRBV4-1 and TRBJ1-5, with D unclear. Germline V gene data show CDR1 as MGHRA and CDR2 as YSYEKL. V dropped 0 bases and J dropped 4 bases, with 7 bases sitting between them. CDR3 length equals 14 residues. CDR3 in DNA: TGCGCCAGCAGCCAAGATCTGGGAAATCAGCCCCAGCATTTT. The encoded protein is CASSQDLGNQPQHF.

This chain links TRBV6-1 with TRBJ1-5, with D perhaps matching TRBD1 (5 bases). CDR3 length: 14 amino acids. Per germline, CDR1 MNHNS and CDR2 SASEGT. The ends were cut back, 3 bases at V and 2 bases at J, with 8 bases in the middle. The CDR3 sequence is CASSERGGNQPQHF. DNA for the CDR3: TGTGCCAGCAGTGAGCGGGGGGGCAATCAGCCCCAGCATTTT.

The J gene is TRBJ2-6, the V gene TRBV10-3; the D is unclear. The V and J ends lost 3 bases and 0 bases respectively, with 9 bases between them. Germline assignment: CDR1 ENHRY and CDR2 SYGVKD. This CDR3 is 16 amino acids long. As DNA, the CDR3 is TGTGCCATCAGTGACCCCGTCAGCTCTGGGGCCAACGTCCTGACTTTC. Residues: CAISDPVSSGANVLTF.

The CDR3 sequence: CASSLVSENTGELFF. CDR3 sequence (DNA): TGCGCCAGCAGCTTGGTTAGCGAGAACACCGGGGAGCTGTTTTTT. The chain joins TRBV5-1 to TRBJ2-2, with D possibly being TRBD2 (5 bases). CDR3 length: 15 amino acids. V lost 0 bases, J lost 1 base, and 7 bases lay in between. Germline V gene lookup returns CDR1 SGHRS and CDR2 YFSETQ.

The chain employs TRBV15 and TRBJ1-5, with D perhaps TRBD1 (5 bases). CDR1 is LNHNV, CDR2 YYDKDF, per germline (reference sequence). The CDR3 is 16 residues long. Trimming cost V 0 bases and J 2 bases, with 11 bases left between them. The CDR3 loop is CATSRDIGEGNQPQHF. CDR3 nucleotide sequence: TGTGCCACCAGCAGAGATATAGGGGAGGGCAATCAGCCCCAGCATTTT.

This clone was picked up a small number of times. Written as DNA, the CDR3 is TGTGCCAGCAGCCAAGACAGGGTGTCTAATGAAAAACTGTTTTTT. This sequence encodes CASSQDRVSNEKLFF. The chain employs TRBV7-2 and TRBJ1-4; 7 nucleotides line up with TRBD1. CDR1 SGHTA and CDR2 FQGNSA come from the germline V gene. There are 15 residues in the CDR3. After removal of 5 bases from V and 3 bases from J, the junction contained 6 bases not matched to a gene. Full variable domain (rest looked up from reference TRBV7-2 and TRBJ1-4): GAGVSQSPSNKVTEKGKDVELRCDPISGHTALYWYRQSLGQGLEFLIYFQGNSAPDKSGLPSDRFSAERTGGSVSTLTIQRTQQEDSAVYLCASSQDRVSNEKLFFGSGTQLSVL.

J is TRBJ2-3 and V is TRBV5-4; the D gene is possibly TRBD2 (7 bases). The V gene lost 1 base and the J gene lost 1 base, with 16 bases spanning the gap. The CDR3 length is 17 residues. The germline V gene encodes CDR1 SGHNT and CDR2 YYREEE (reference sequence). The CDR3 DNA follows: TGTGCCAGCAGCTTGCGGGGGGCCCCAGGGGGCACAGATACGCAGTATTTT. It is translated as CASSLRGAPGGTDTQYF.

The chain joins TRBV5-4 to TRBJ2-6, with D possibly TRBD2 on 5 matching bases. V was shortened by 5 bases and J by 2 bases, with 8 bases between the two germline ends. In germline, CDR1 is SGHNT, CDR2 YYREEE (reference sequence). This CDR3 is built from 14 residues. The DNA of the CDR3 is TGTGCCAGCAGTCCGAGGGCTGGGGCCAACGTCCTGACTTTC. Its protein is CASSPRAGANVLTF.